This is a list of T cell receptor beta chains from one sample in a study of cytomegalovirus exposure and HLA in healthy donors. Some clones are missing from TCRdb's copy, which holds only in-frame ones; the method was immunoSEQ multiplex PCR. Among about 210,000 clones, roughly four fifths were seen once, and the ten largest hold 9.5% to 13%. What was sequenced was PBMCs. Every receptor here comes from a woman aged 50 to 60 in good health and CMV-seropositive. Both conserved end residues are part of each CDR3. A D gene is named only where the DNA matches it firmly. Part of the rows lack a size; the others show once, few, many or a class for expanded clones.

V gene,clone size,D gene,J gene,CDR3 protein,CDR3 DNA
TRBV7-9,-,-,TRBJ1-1,CASSLGTQKPRAFF,TGTGCCTCCAGCTTAGGGACACAAAAACCGAGAGCTTTCTTT
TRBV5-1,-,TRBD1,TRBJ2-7,CASSLGQVLGYEQYF,TGCGCCAGCAGCTTAGGACAGGTCCTCGGGTACGAGCAGTACTTC
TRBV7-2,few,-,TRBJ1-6,CASSLDLAPLHF,TGTGCCAGCAGCTTAGATCTTGCACCCCTCCACTTT
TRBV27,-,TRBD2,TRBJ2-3,CASSRLGGEADTQYF,TGTGCCAGCTCGCGGTTGGGGGGGGAGGCAGATACGCAGTATTTT
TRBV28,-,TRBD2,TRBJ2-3,CASSLGTSGLTDTQYF,TGTGCCAGCAGTCTCGGGACTAGCGGACTCACAGATACGCAGTATTTT
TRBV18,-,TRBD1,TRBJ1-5,CASSPGQGYQPQHF,TGTGCCAGCTCACCGGGACAGGGGTATCAGCCCCAGCATTTT
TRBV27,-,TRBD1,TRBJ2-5,CASSYLQGMLETQYF,TGTGCCAGCAGTTACTTACAGGGGATGTTGGAGACCCAGTACTTC
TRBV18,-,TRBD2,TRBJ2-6,CASSPLSGTGANVLTF,TGTGCCAGCTCACCACTGAGCGGGACTGGGGCCAACGTCCTGACTTTC
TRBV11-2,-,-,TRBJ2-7,CASSLVGWEQYF,TGTGCCAGCAGCTTAGTGGGCTGGGAGCAGTACTTC
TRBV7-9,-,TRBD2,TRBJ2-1,CASSRRGGLGRNEQFF,TGTGCCAGCAGCCGGAGGGGCGGGCTCGGGAGGAATGAGCAGTTCTTC
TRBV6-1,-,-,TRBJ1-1,CASSERQKEAFF,TGTGCCAGCAGCGAGAGACAGAAAGAAGCTTTCTTT
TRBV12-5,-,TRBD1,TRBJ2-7,CASGSRQGLGEQYF,TGTGCTAGTGGTTCGAGACAGGGTCTGGGGGAGCAGTACTTC
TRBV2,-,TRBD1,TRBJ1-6,CACRGQLNSPLHF,TGTGCCTGCAGGGGACAGTTAAATTCACCCCTCCACTTT
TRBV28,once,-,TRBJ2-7,CASSLGGPYEQYF,TGTGCCAGCAGTTTGGGGGGTCCCTACGAGCAGTACTTC
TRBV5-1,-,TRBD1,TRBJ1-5,CASSPGTGDRRGQPQHF,TGCGCCAGCAGCCCGGGGACAGGGGACCGAAGGGGTCAGCCCCAGCATTTT
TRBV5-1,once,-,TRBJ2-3,CASSLGELVPDTQYF,TGCGCCAGCAGCTTGGGAGAGCTAGTCCCAGATACGCAGTATTTT
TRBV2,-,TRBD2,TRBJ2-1,CASTTSPLRNEQFF,TGTGCCAGTACGACTAGCCCGTTGAGGAATGAGCAGTTCTTC
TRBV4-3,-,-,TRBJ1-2,CASSQVAGLDYGYTF,TGCGCCAGCAGCCAAGTTGCAGGGTTGGACTATGGCTACACCTTC
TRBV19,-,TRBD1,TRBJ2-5,CASGQTGVETQYF,TGTGCCAGTGGACAGACAGGGGTCGAGACCCAGTACTTC
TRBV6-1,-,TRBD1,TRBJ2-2,CASRVQGGTGELFF,TGTGCCAGCAGAGTACAGGGGGGCACCGGGGAGCTGTTTTTT
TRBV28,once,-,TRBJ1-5,CAISEGWGASQPQHF,TGTGCCATCTCCGAAGGCTGGGGCGCGAGTCAGCCCCAGCATTTT
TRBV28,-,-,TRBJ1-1,CASKGGRGEAFF,TGTGCCAGCAAGGGGGGGAGGGGCGAAGCTTTCTTT
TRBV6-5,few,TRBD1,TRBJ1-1,CASSYRGRDTEAFF,TGTGCCAGCAGTTACAGGGGGCGCGACACTGAAGCTTTCTTT
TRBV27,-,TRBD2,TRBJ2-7,CASSPRRPSGGRYEQYF,TGTGCCAGCAGTCCCCGCCGGCCTAGCGGGGGCAGGTACGAGCAGTACTTC
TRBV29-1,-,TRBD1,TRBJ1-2,CSADREAYGYTF,TGCAGCGCGGACAGGGAAGCTTATGGCTACACCTTC
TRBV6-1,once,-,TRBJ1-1,CASRSSATGNNEAFF,TGTGCCAGCAGATCCAGCGCTACAGGGAATAATGAAGCTTTCTTT
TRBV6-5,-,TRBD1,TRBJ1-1,CASRRQGLGEAFF,TGTGCCAGCAGAAGACAGGGTCTGGGTGAAGCTTTCTTT
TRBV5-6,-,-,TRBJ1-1,CASSLLQINTEAFF,TGTGCCAGCAGCTTGTTACAGATAAACACTGAAGCTTTCTTT
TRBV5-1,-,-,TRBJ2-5,CASSLDPALETQYF,TGCGCCAGCAGCTTGGATCCCGCACTGGAGACCCAGTACTTC
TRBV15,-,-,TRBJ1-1,CATSRVGSEAEAFF,TGTGCCACCAGCAGAGTTGGTAGCGAGGCTGAAGCTTTCTTT
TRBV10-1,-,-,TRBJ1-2,CASSDNRDVYGYTF,TGCGCCAGCAGTGACAACAGGGACGTCTATGGCTACACCTTC
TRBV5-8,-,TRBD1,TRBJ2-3,CASSLRVGQGEDTQYF,TGTGCCAGCAGCTTGAGGGTGGGACAGGGGGAAGATACGCAGTATTTT
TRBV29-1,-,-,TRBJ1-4,CSVADSNELFF,TGCAGCGTCGCCGACAGCAATGAACTGTTTTTT
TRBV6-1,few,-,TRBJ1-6,CASSAVSGIGTRDNSPLHF,TGTGCCAGCAGTGCGGTGTCGGGGATAGGAACCCGGGATAATTCACCCCTCCACTTT
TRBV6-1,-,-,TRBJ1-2,CASRGPSYGYTF,TGTGCCAGCAGGGGGCCATCCTATGGCTACACCTTC
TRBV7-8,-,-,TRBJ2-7,CASSFPRGVAYEQYF,TGTGCCAGCAGCTTCCCCCGCGGAGTCGCGTACGAGCAGTACTTC
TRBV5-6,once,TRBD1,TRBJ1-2,CASSWSGSAGGHTF,TGTGCCAGCAGCTGGAGTGGTTCGGCAGGGGGGCACACCTTC
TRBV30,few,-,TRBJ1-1,CAWRHTGFTEAFF,TGTGCCTGGAGACATACAGGGTTCACTGAAGCTTTCTTT
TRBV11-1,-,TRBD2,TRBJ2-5,CASSQGLAGGETQYF,TGTGCCAGCAGCCAGGGACTAGCGGGGGGAGAGACCCAGTACTTC
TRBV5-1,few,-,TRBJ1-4,CASSFGQTNEKLFF,TGCGCCAGCAGCTTCGGACAGACTAATGAAAAACTGTTTTTT
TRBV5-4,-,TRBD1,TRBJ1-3,CASSFTGGGNTIYF,TGTGCCAGCAGCTTTACAGGGGGTGGAAACACCATATATTTT
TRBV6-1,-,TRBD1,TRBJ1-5,CASRTGYSNQPQHF,TGTGCCAGCAGGACAGGGTATAGCAATCAGCCCCAGCATTTT
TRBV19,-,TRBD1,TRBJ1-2,CASSIQGASRGYTF,TGTGCCAGTAGCATACAGGGGGCCTCTAGAGGCTACACCTTC
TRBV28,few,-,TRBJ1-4,CASSGTRGSEKLFF,TGTGCCAGCAGTGGTACCAGGGGAAGCGAAAAACTGTTTTTT
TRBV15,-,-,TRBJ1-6,CATSRPQGMLTSPLHF,TGTGCCACCAGCAGACCACAGGGAATGCTGACTTCACCCCTCCACTTT
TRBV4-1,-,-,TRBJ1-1,CASSQEGLRDTEAFF,TGCGCCAGCAGCCAAGAGGGCCTTCGAGACACTGAAGCTTTCTTT
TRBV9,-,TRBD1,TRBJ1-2,CASSAGTGSLDGYTF,TGTGCCAGCAGCGCAGGGACAGGGTCGCTAGATGGCTACACCTTC
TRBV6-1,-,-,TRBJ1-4,CASSDQRGTTNEKLFF,TGTGCCAGCAGTGATCAGCGAGGGACAACTAATGAAAAACTGTTTTTT
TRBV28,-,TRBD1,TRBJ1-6,CASSLGTGGRALHF,TGTGCCAGCAGTTTGGGGACAGGGGGTAGGGCCCTCCACTTT
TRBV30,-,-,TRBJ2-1,CAWRGLGRWHEQFF,TGTGCCTGGAGAGGACTCGGTCGCTGGCATGAGCAGTTCTTC
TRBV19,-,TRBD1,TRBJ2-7,CASSIDGTGSYEQYF,TGTGCCAGTAGTATAGACGGGACAGGGAGCTACGAGCAGTACTTC